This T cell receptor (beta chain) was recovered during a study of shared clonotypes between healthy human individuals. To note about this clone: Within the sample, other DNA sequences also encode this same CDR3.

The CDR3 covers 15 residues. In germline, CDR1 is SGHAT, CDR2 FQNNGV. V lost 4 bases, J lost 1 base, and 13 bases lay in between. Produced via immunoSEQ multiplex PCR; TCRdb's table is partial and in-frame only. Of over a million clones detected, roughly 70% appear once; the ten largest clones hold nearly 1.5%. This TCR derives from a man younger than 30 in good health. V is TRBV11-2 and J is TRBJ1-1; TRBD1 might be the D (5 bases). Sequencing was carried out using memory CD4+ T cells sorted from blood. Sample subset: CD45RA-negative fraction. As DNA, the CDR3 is TGTGCCAGCAGCTCAAGATTGGGGGGGAACACTGAAGCTTTCTTT. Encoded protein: CASSSRLGGNTEAFF. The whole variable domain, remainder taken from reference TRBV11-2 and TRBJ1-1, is EAGVAQSPRYKIIEKRQSVAFWCNPISGHATLYWYQQILGQGPKLLIQFQNNGVVDDSQLPKDRFSAERLKGVDSTLKIQPAKLEDSAVYLCASSSRLGGNTEAFFGQGTRLTVV.